The 9 T cell receptor beta chains below all came from one sample that was sequenced in a study of T-cell reconstitution after alpha-beta-depleted transplantation in children. A library of TCRbeta sequences, prepared with unique molecular identifiers, was generated. In TCRdb, the PCR reads were re-called with MiXCR into one record per CDR3 protein. The sample lists about 200,000 distinct CDR3 sequences, around 7% seen once, with 4.5% to 6.5% in the top ten. The sample consisted of PBMCs, taken before TCRalphabeta/CD19-depleted stem cell transplant. Receptors originate from a boy aged 2 to 10 with acute lymphoblastic leukemia, due to receive a stem cell transplant.

V gene TRBV9 combines with J gene TRBJ2-1; 7 bases are shared with TRBD1. The CDR3 has 16 residues. Germline CDR1 is SGDLS and CDR2 is YYNGEE. The ends lost 0 bases at V and 0 bases at J; junction bases unmatched: 3. The CDR3 here is CASSVGGDSSYNEQFF. The CDR3 DNA follows: TGTGCCAGCAGCGTAGGAGGGGACAGCTCCTACAATGAGCAGTTCTTC.

This clonotype was picked up many times. This chain connects TRBV10-2 to TRBJ2-1; 7 bases fit TRBD2. The CDR3 is made up of 15 amino acids. In germline, CDR1 is WSHSY, CDR2 SAAADI. Unmatched junction bases numbered 4, after V lost 1 base and J lost 4 bases. CDR3 coding DNA: TGCGCCAGCAGTGAGTGGGGACTAATTTACAATGAGCAGTTCTTC. This encodes CASSEWGLIYNEQFF.

This clonotype was picked up many times. The V and J genes are TRBV5-1 and TRBJ1-1; 10 bases map to TRBD1. In germline, CDR1 is SGHRS, CDR2 YFSETQ. The V and J ends lost 2 bases and 4 bases, in that order; junction bases with no gene match: 11. The CDR3 is 17 amino acids. The DNA for the CDR3 is TGCGCCAGCAGCTTTCGGGTCACTCGGGACAGGGGCACTGAAGCTTTCTTT. Protein product: CASSFRVTRDRGTEAFF.

Only a few counts were recorded for this clonotype. V usage is TRBV4-3 and J usage is TRBJ2-2; tentative D call: TRBD1 (5 bases). CDR3 length: 15 amino acids. V lost 2 bases and J lost 4, with 11 bases in between. Germline lookup yields CDR1 LGHNA and CDR2 YSLEER. CDR3 sequence reads: CASSQRDGATGELFF. For the CDR3, the DNA is TGCGCCAGCAGCCAAAGGGATGGGGCCACCGGGGAGCTGTTTTTT.

This clonotype has at least ten counts. The rearrangement joins TRBV28 to TRBJ1-1; 7 bases agree with TRBD1. The germline gives CDR1 MDHEN, CDR2 SYDVKM. Germline trimming cut 8 bases from V and 4 bases from J; bases unmatched to any gene: 7. The CDR3 has 13 residues. CDR3 nucleotides: TGTGCCAGCGGACGACAGGGAATCACTGAAGCTTTCTTT. Protein sequence: CASGRQGITEAFF.

The V gene is TRBV7-3, the J gene TRBJ2-1; tentative D call: TRBD2 (5 bases). This CDR3 comprises 15 residues. Trimming shortened V by 4 bases and J by 1 base, and 11 bases separated the two germline ends. Germline-derived CDR1 and CDR2 are SGHTA and FQGTGA. CDR3 sequence: CASSSEGWSYNEQFF. In DNA form, the CDR3 reads TGTGCCAGCAGCTCTGAGGGATGGTCCTACAATGAGCAGTTCTTC.

The chain links TRBV19 to TRBJ1-5; a weak D match, TRBD1 (5 bases). V lost 5 bases to trimming and J lost 1 base, with 9 bases between them. CDR1 is LNHDA and CDR2 is SQIVND in the germline V gene (reference sequence). The CDR3 is 14 residues long. CDR3 protein: CASSGRDSNQPQHF. For the CDR3, the DNA is TGTGCCAGTAGTGGCCGGGACAGCAATCAGCCCCAGCATTTT.

This clonotype was counted many times. In nucleotides, the CDR3 is TGTGCCAGCGCCGAGGGGCAAGAGCAGTTCTTC. Translated, it gives CASAEGQEQFF. This rearrangement joins TRBV25-1 to TRBJ2-1; perhaps D is TRBD1 or TRBD2 (5 bases each). The germline CDR1 and CDR2 sequences are MGHDK and SYGVNS. Trimming stripped 8 bases from V and 10 bases from J, with 12 bases between. The CDR3 sequence is 11 residues long.

The V gene is TRBV27, the J gene TRBJ2-7; 8 nucleotides match TRBD2. The CDR3 loop spans 14 amino acids. The V gene end was trimmed by 5 bases and the J gene end by 4 bases; junction bases not matched to a gene: 7. The germline CDR1 and CDR2 sequences are MNHEY and SMNVEV (reference sequence). CDR3 nucleotide sequence: TGTGCCAGCAGTCTCGGGCGGGGGGATTACGAGCAGTACTTC. It yields the protein CASSLGRGDYEQYF.